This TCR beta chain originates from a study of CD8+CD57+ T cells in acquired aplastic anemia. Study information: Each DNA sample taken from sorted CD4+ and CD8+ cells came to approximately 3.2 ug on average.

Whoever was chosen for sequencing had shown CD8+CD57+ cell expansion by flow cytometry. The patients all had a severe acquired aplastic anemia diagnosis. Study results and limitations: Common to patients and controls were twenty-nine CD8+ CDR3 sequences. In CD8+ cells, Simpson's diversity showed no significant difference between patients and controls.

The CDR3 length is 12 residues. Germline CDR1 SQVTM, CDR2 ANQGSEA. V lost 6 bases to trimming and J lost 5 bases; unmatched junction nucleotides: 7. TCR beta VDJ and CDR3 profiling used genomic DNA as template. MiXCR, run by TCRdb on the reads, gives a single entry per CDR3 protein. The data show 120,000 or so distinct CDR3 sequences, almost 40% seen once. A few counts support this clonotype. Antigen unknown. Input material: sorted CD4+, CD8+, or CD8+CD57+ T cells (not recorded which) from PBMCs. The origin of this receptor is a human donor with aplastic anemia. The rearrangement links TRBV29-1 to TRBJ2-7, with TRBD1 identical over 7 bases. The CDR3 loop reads CSVATDRDEQYF. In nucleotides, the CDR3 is TGCAGCGTCGCCACCGACAGGGACGAGCAGTACTTC.